These T cell receptor beta chains were read from a single sample in a study of CD8 T cells in Susac syndrome. MiXCR was run by TCRdb on the immunoSEQ multiplex PCR reads, yielding one entry per CDR3 protein. The sample lists around 300,000 distinct CDR3 sequences, 92% seen once, with 0.065% in the top ten. Sequencing was performed on CD4+ T cells from PBMCs. The receptor source for this set is a human donor with multiple sclerosis. Each CDR3 is given with its conserved first and last residue. A D gene is named only where the DNA matches it firmly. Only some rows state a clone size, as once, few, many or a class for expanded clones.

TRBJ1-5 . TRBV19 TRBD1 14 CASGTGGGNQPQHF TGTGCCAGTGGGACAGGGGGCGGGAATCAGCCCCAGCATTTT
TRBJ2-1 once TRBV6-4 TRBD2 15 CASSDSSGGRDEQFF TGTGCCAGCAGTGACTCTAGCGGGGGTAGGGATGAGCAGTTCTTC
TRBJ1-4 . TRBV5-5 . 14 CASRTGTTNEKLFF TGTGCCAGCAGAACCGGAACAACTAATGAAAAACTGTTTTTT
TRBJ2-1 . TRBV5-1 . 12 CASSLVQEVQFF TGCGCCAGCAGCTTGGTTCAGGAGGTGCAGTTCTTC
TRBJ1-2 . TRBV18 TRBD1 15 CASSSNTGDEYGYTF TGTGCCAGCTCATCCAATACAGGGGACGAGTATGGCTACACCTTC
TRBJ1-5 . TRBV28 . 16 CASSLRDRLINQPQHF TGTGCCAGCAGTTTGCGGGACCGCTTAATCAATCAGCCCCAGCATTTT
TRBJ2-7 . TRBV5-1 . 16 CASSPRTDSSSYEQYF TGCGCCAGCAGCCCTCGGACAGATTCTAGCTCCTACGAGCAGTACTTC
TRBJ2-3 . TRBV9 TRBD2 17 CASSVVEAGPGTDTQYF TGTGCCAGCAGCGTAGTTGAAGCGGGACCCGGCACAGATACGCAGTATTTT
TRBJ2-7 . TRBV3-1 TRBD1 13 CASSRDRGREQYF TGTGCCAGCAGCCGGGACAGGGGGCGCGAGCAGTACTTC
TRBJ2-1 . TRBV19 TRBD1 15 CASMPTGRSRNEQFF TGTGCCAGTATGCCGACAGGGCGGTCAAGGAATGAGCAGTTCTTC
TRBJ1-5 . TRBV12-3/TRBV12-4 . 14 CASSSRESNQPQHF TGTGCCAGCAGTTCCCGCGAATCCAATCAGCCCCAGCATTTT
TRBJ2-7 . TRBV11-2 . 16 CASSLGGGLFSSEQYF TGTGCCAGCAGCTTAGGAGGGGGACTCTTCTCCTCCGAGCAGTACTTC
TRBJ1-1 . TRBV20-1 TRBD1 13 CSATTGGSTEAFF TGCAGTGCTACTACAGGGGGGTCGACTGAAGCTTTCTTT
TRBJ2-6 . TRBV5-1 . 16 CASSLGRGSGANVLTF TGCGCCAGCAGCCTCGGACGGGGCTCTGGGGCCAACGTCCTGACTTTC
TRBJ2-3 . TRBV20-1 . 13 CSAVGGGPDTQYF TGCAGTGCAGTCGGCGGAGGCCCAGATACGCAGTATTTT
TRBJ2-5 . TRBV4-3 . 16 CASSQDTSGFQETQYF TGCGCCAGCAGCCAAGATACCTCAGGGTTCCAAGAGACCCAGTACTTC
TRBJ2-1 . TRBV30 TRBD2 15 CAWSHGGGYYNEQFF TGTGCCTGGAGTCACGGGGGGGGCTACTACAATGAGCAGTTCTTC
TRBJ2-1 . TRBV10-3 . 12 CAISESLYEQFF TGTGCCATCAGTGAGTCGTTGTATGAGCAGTTCTTC
TRBJ2-7 . TRBV29-1 . 17 CSVLSSGKFHSSYEQYF TGCAGCGTTCTTTCAAGCGGAAAATTTCATAGCTCCTACGAGCAGTACTTC
TRBJ2-5 . TRBV6-1 . 14 CASGRRRWGETQYF TGTGCCAGCGGAAGAAGGCGTTGGGGGGAGACCCAGTACTTC
TRBJ1-5 . TRBV18 . 14 CASSPDRGAQPQHF TGTGCCAGCTCACCGGATCGGGGTGCGCAGCCCCAGCATTTT
TRBJ2-2 . TRBV5-4 . 16 CASSLEYGLNTGELFF TGTGCCAGCAGCTTGGAATACGGGCTCAACACCGGGGAGCTGTTTTTT
TRBJ2-1 few TRBV27 TRBD2 14 CASSGLAGRNEQFF TGTGCCAGCAGTGGGCTAGCGGGAAGGAATGAGCAGTTCTTC
TRBJ2-7 . TRBV19 TRBD1 12 CATAGTAYEQYF TGTGCCACCGCCGGGACAGCCTACGAGCAGTACTTC
TRBJ2-3 . TRBV18 . 12 CASSPREDTQYF TGTGCCAGCTCACCAAGGGAAGATACGCAGTATTTT
TRBJ1-4 . TRBV7-9 . 15 CASSLGGEDGEKLFF TGTGCCAGCAGCTTAGGAGGGGAAGATGGGGAAAAACTGTTTTTT
TRBJ2-5 . TRBV5-1 TRBD1 14 CASSIGTDQETQYF TGCGCCAGCAGCATAGGGACAGACCAAGAGACCCAGTACTTC
TRBJ2-5 . TRBV19 . 16 CASSKGILATQETQYF TGTGCCAGTAGTAAGGGGATCTTAGCGACCCAAGAGACCCAGTACTTC
TRBJ2-7 . TRBV5-6 TRBD1 15 CASTRDRLAKNEQYF TGTGCCAGCACGCGGGACAGGTTGGCTAAAAACGAGCAGTACTTC
TRBJ2-4 . TRBV20-1 TRBD1 15 CSARDLKGAENIQYF TGCAGTGCTAGAGATTTAAAGGGGGCCGAAAACATTCAGTACTTC
TRBJ2-7 . TRBV9 . 14 CASSVEAVSYEQYF TGTGCCAGCAGCGTAGAAGCAGTCTCCTACGAGCAGTACTTC
TRBJ2-1 . TRBV9 . 15 CASSALGGSYNEQFF TGTGCCAGCAGCGCTCTCGGGGGCTCCTACAATGAGCAGTTCTTC
TRBJ2-7 few TRBV6-2/TRBV6-3 . 14 CASSYDPRQREQYF TGTGCCAGCAGTTATGATCCCAGGCAGAGGGAGCAGTACTTC
TRBJ2-7 few TRBV12-3/TRBV12-4 TRBD1 13 CASRLGTGSQQYF TGTGCCAGCAGGCTCGGGACAGGGAGTCAGCAGTACTTC
TRBJ2-1 . TRBV7-9 . 13 CASSLDPLGEQFF TGTGCCAGCAGCTTAGATCCACTGGGTGAGCAGTTCTTC
TRBJ2-3 . TRBV20-1 . 13 CSARSPLPDTQYF TGCAGTGCTAGATCTCCGTTGCCAGATACGCAGTATTTT
TRBJ1-1 few TRBV5-6 . 13 CASSLDRALEAFF TGTGCCAGCAGCTTGGACCGTGCCCTTGAAGCTTTCTTT
TRBJ1-2 once TRBV30 . 11 CAWKDVYGYTF TGTGCCTGGAAAGACGTATATGGCTACACCTTC
TRBJ1-2 . TRBV29-1 . 13 CSVEGGQGFSYTF TGCAGCGTTGAGGGGGGTCAGGGGTTCAGCTACACCTTC
TRBJ1-1 . TRBV7-9 . 14 CASTLSQQVTEAFF TGTGCCAGCACCCTGAGTCAACAGGTGACTGAAGCTTTCTTT
TRBJ1-4 . TRBV7-9 . 14 CASSLGSGNEKLFF TGTGCCAGCAGCTTAGGTTCGGGTAATGAAAAACTGTTTTTT
TRBJ2-1 . TRBV4-1 . 16 CASSQGYLADYNEQFF TGCGCCAGCAGCCAAGGTTACCTAGCCGATTACAATGAGCAGTTCTTC
TRBJ2-1 . TRBV10-3 TRBD2 17 CAIRGPTSGSPYNEQFF TGTGCCATCAGGGGACCGACTAGCGGGTCACCCTACAATGAGCAGTTCTTC
TRBJ2-7 . TRBV7-2 TRBD2 17 CASSFWTAGAFSYEQYF TGTGCCAGCAGCTTCTGGACAGCGGGAGCTTTTTCATACGAGCAGTACTTC
TRBJ1-1 . TRBV7-9 . 15 CASLQGRALNTEAFF TGTGCCAGCCTTCAGGGAAGGGCTCTGAACACTGAAGCTTTCTTT
TRBJ2-3 . TRBV18 TRBD1 15 CASSLGGQEFDTQYF TGTGCCAGCTCCCTCGGGGGACAGGAATTTGATACGCAGTATTTT
TRBJ1-1 . TRBV13 TRBD1 15 CASSLPGQTNTEAFF TGTGCCAGCAGCTTACCGGGACAGACGAACACTGAAGCTTTCTTT
TRBJ1-1 . TRBV7-9 . 15 CASSAPGLGSTEAFF TGTGCCAGCAGCGCCCCGGGGCTTGGATCGACTGAAGCTTTCTTT
TRBJ1-2 . TRBV30 . 13 CAWNTARFYGYTF TGTGCCTGGAATACCGCAAGGTTCTATGGCTACACCTTC
TRBJ2-7 . TRBV20-1 TRBD1 14 CSASAGTGIYEQYF TGCAGTGCTAGCGCCGGGACAGGGATATACGAGCAGTACTTC
TRBJ1-5 . TRBV6-6 TRBD1 14 CASILGTVGQPQHF TGTGCCAGCATTCTCGGGACAGTAGGCCAGCCCCAGCATTTT
TRBJ2-1 . TRBV5-6 . 15 CASSFPRGNYNEQFF TGTGCCAGCAGCTTCCCTCGCGGTAATTACAATGAGCAGTTCTTC
TRBJ2-3 few TRBV7-9 . 11 CASSPTDTQYF TGTGCCAGCAGCCCCACAGATACGCAGTATTTT
TRBJ2-5 . TRBV18 TRBD2 18 CASSPKGLAGGVQETQYF TGTGCCAGCTCACCAAAAGGACTAGCGGGAGGTGTGCAAGAGACCCAGTACTTC
TRBJ2-1 . TRBV4-3 . 16 CASSQDLARSYNEQFF TGCGCCAGCAGCCAAGATCTGGCTAGGAGCTACAATGAGCAGTTCTTC
TRBJ1-5 . TRBV7-4 TRBD1 16 CASSPGTEISNQPQHF TGTGCCAGCAGCCCAGGGACAGAGATTAGCAATCAGCCCCAGCATTTT
TRBJ1-4 . TRBV2 TRBD1 14 CASLVDRGREKLFF TGTGCCAGCCTCGTGGACAGGGGCAGAGAAAAACTGTTTTTT